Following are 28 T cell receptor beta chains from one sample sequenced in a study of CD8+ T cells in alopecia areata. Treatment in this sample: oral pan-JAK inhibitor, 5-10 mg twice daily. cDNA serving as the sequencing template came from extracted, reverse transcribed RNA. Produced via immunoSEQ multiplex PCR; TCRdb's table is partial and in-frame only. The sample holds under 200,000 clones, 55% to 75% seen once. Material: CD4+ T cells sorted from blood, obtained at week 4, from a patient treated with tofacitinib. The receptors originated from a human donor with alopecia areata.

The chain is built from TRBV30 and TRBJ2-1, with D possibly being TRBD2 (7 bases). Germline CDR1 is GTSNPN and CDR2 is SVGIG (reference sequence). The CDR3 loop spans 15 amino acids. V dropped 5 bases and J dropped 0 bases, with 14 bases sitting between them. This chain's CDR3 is CAWGLAGASYNEQFF. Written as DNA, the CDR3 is TGTGCCTGGGGGCTGGCGGGGGCCTCCTACAATGAGCAGTTCTTC.

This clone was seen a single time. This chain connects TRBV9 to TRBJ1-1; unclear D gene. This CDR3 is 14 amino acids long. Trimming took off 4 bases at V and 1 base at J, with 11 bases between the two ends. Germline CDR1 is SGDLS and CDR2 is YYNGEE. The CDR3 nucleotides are TGTGCCAGCAGCCCAATCCGGACGAACACTGAAGCTTTCTTT. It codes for CASSPIRTNTEAFF.

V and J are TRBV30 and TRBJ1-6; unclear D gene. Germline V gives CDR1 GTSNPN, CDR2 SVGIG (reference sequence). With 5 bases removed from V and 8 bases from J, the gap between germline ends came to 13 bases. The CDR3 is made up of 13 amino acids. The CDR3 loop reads CAWDLAVDSPLHF. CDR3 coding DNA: TGTGCCTGGGACCTCGCGGTTGATTCACCCCTCCACTTT.

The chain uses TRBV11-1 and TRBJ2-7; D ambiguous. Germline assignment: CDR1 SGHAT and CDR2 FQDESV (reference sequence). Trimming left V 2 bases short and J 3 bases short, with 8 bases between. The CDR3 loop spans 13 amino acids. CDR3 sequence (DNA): TGTGCCAGCAGCTTATGGCAGAACTACGAGCAGTACTTC. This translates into CASSLWQNYEQYF.

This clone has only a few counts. CDR3 sequence (DNA): TGTGCCTGGAGTGTAGGGGGTTCCTACGAGCAGTACTTC. Amino acids: CAWSVGGSYEQYF. The chain couples TRBV30 to TRBJ2-7; a possible D gene is TRBD1 (6 bases). Germline V gives CDR1 GTSNPN, CDR2 SVGIG (reference sequence). The CDR3 is made up of 13 amino acids. Trimming pared 0 bases from V and 1 base from J, leaving 7 bases between.

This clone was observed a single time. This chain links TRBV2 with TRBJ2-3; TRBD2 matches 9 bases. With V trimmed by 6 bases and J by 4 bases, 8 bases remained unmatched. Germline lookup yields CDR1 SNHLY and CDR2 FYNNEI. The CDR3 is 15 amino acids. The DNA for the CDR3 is TGTGCCAGCAGCGCTAGCGGGGTGTTCGCAGATACGCAGTATTTT. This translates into CASSASGVFADTQYF.

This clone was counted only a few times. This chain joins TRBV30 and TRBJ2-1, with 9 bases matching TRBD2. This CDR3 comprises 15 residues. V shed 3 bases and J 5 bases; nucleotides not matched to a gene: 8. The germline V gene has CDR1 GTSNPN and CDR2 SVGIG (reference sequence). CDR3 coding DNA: TGTGCCTGGAGCCCCGGGACTAGCTGGGACAATGAGCAGTTCTTC. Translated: CAWSPGTSWDNEQFF.

The CDR3 is CASSRDRETQETQYF. CDR3 DNA sequence: TGCGCCAGCAGCCGCGACAGGGAAACCCAAGAGACCCAGTACTTC. The chain is built from TRBV4-3 and TRBJ2-5, with 7 positions matching TRBD1. Per the germline V gene, CDR1 is LGHNA and CDR2 is YSLEER. The CDR3 extends over 15 amino acids. Unmatched junction bases numbered 6, after V lost 4 bases and J lost 1 base.

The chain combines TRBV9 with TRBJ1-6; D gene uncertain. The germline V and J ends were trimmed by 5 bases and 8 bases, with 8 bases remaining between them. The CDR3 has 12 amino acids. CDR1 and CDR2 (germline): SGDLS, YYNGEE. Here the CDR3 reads CASRGGDSPLHF. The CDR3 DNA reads TGTGCCAGCAGAGGTGGGGATTCACCCCTCCACTTT.

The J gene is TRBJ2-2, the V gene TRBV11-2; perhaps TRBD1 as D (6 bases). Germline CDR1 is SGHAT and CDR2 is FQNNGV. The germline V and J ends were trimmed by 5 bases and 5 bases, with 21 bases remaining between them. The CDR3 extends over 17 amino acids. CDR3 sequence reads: CASSRGSFRGRTGELFF. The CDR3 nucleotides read TGTGCCAGCAGCAGAGGCTCCTTCAGGGGTCGAACCGGGGAGCTGTTTTTT.

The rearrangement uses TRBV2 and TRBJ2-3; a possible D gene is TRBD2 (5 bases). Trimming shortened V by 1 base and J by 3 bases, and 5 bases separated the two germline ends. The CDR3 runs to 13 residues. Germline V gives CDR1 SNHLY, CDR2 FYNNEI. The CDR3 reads CASSEGETDTQYF. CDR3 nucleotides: TGTGCCAGCAGTGAAGGGGAGACAGATACGCAGTATTTT. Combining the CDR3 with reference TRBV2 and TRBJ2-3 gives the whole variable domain EPEVTQTPSHQVTQMGQEVILRCVPISNHLYFYWYRQILGQKVEFLVSFYNNEISEKSEIFDDQFSVERPDGSNFTLKIRSTKLEDSAMYFCASSEGETDTQYFGPGTRLTVL.

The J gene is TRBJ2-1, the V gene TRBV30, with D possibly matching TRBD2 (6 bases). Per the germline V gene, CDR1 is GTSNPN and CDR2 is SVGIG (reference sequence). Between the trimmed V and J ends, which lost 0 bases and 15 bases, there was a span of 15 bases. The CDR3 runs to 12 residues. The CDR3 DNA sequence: TGTGCCTGGAGTGTACGTGGGGCCGGGGGGTTCTTC. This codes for CAWSVRGAGGFF.

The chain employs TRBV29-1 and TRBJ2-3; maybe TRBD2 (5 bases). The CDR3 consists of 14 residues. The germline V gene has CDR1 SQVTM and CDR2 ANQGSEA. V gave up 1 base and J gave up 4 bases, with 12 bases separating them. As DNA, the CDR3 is TGCAGCGTTGAAGGGGGAAGTAGCGCAGATACGCAGTATTTT. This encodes CSVEGGSSADTQYF.

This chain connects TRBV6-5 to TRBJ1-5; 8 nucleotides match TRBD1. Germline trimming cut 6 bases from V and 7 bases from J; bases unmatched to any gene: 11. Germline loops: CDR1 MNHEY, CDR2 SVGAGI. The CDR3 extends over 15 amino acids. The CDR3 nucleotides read TGTGCCAGCAGCTTATCCCAGGGGGCAGGACAGCCCCAGCATTTT. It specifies CASSLSQGAGQPQHF.

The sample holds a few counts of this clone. The DNA of the CDR3 is TGTGGTGCCGCCCGCTCTGGGGCCAACGTCCTGACTTTC. It specifies CGAARSGANVLTF. V usage is TRBV30 and J usage is TRBJ2-6; D remains unclear. This CDR3 has 13 residues. Germline assignment: CDR1 GTSNPN and CDR2 SVGIG (reference sequence).

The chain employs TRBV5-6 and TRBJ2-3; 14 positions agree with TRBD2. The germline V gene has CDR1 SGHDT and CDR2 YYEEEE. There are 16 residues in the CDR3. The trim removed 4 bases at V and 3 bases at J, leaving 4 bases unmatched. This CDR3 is CASSDGTSGGTDTQYF. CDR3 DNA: TGTGCCAGCAGCGACGGGACTAGCGGGGGTACAGATACGCAGTATTTT.

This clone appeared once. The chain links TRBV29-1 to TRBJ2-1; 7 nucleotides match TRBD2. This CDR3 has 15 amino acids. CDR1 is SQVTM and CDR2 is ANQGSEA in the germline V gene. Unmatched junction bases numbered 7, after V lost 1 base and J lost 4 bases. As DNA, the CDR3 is TGCAGCGTTGAAGCGAGCGGACTAGAGTACAATGAGCAGTTCTTC. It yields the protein CSVEASGLEYNEQFF.

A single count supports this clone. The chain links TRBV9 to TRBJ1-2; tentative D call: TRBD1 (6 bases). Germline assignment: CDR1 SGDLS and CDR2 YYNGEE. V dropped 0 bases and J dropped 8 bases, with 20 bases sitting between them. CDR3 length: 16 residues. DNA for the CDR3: TGTGCCAGCAGCGTAGACTTCAGGGGCGGGGCGAGGGGCTACACCTTC. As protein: CASSVDFRGGARGYTF.

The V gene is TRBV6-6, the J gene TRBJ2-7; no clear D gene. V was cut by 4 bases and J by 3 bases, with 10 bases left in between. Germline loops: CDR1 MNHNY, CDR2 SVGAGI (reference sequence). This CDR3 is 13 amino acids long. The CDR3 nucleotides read TGTGCCAGCAGTTCCAAGACTGGCTACGAGCAGTACTTC. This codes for CASSSKTGYEQYF.

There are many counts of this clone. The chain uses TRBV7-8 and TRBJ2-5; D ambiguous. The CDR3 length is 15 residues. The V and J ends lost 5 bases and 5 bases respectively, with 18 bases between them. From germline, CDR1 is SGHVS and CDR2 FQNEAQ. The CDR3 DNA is TGTGCCAGCAGCCCCCCAGGTGTGGCTCGGGAGACCCAGTACTTC. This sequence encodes CASSPPGVARETQYF.

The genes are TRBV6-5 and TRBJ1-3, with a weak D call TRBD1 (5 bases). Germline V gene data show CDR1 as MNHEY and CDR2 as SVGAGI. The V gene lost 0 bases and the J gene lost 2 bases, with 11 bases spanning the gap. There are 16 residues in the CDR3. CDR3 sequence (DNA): TGTGCCAGCAGTTACTCGACGGGGGGGACTGGAAACACCATATATTTT. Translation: CASSYSTGGTGNTIYF.

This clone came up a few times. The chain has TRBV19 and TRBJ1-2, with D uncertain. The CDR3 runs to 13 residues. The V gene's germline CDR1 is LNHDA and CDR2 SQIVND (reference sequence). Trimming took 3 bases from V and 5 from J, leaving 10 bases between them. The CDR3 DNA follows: TGTGCCAGTAGTATCTCGGGCCAGTATGGCTACACCTTC. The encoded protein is CASSISGQYGYTF. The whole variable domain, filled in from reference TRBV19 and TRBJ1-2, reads DGGITQSPKYLFRKEGQNVTLSCEQNLNHDAMYWYRQDPGQGLRLIYYSQIVNDFQKGDIAEGYSVSREKKESFPLTVTSAQKNPTAFYLCASSISGQYGYTFGSGTRLTVV.

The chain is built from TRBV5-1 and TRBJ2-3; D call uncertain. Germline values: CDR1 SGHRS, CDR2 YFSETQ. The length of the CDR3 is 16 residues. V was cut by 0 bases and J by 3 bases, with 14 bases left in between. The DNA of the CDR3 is TGCGCCAGCAGCTTGGTCACGGAGCCCCGGACAGATACGCAGTATTTT. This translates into CASSLVTEPRTDTQYF.

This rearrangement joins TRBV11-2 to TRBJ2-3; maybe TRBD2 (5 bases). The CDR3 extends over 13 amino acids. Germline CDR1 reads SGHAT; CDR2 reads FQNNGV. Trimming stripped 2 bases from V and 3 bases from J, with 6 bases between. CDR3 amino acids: CASSLPGTDTQYF. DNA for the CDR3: TGTGCCAGCAGCTTACCGGGGACAGATACGCAGTATTTT.

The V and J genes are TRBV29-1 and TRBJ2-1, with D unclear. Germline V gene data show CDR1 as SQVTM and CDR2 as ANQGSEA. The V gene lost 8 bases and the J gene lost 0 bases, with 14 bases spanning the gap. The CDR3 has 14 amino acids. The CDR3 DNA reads TGCAGCATACCCCGGGCCAGCTCCTACAATGAGCAGTTCTTC. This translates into CSIPRASSYNEQFF.

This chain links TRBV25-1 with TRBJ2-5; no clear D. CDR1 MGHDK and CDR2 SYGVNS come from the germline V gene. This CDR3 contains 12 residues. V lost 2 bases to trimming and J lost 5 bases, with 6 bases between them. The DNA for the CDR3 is TGTGCCAGCAGTGAAAATCCGGAGACCCAGTACTTC. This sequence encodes CASSENPETQYF.

CDR3 sequence: CASSGRGSGETQYF. The CDR3 DNA reads as TGTGCCAGCAGCGGCAGGGGAAGCGGAGAGACCCAGTACTTC. The chain links TRBV7-2 to TRBJ2-5, with D possibly matching TRBD1 (6 bases). The V gene lost 5 bases and the J gene lost 4 bases, with 14 bases spanning the gap. The CDR3 extends over 14 amino acids. The germline V gene has CDR1 SGHTA and CDR2 FQGNSA. Combining the CDR3 with reference TRBV7-2 and TRBJ2-5 gives the whole variable domain GAGVSQSPSNKVTEKGKDVELRCDPISGHTALYWYRQSLGQGLEFLIYFQGNSAPDKSGLPSDRFSAERTGGSVSTLTIQRTQQEDSAVYLCASSGRGSGETQYFGPGTRLLVL.

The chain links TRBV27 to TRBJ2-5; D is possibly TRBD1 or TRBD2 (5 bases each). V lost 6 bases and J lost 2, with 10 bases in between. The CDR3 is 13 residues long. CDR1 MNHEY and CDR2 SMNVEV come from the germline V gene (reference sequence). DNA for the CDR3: TGTGCCAGCAGCCCAGGGAGACAAGAGACCCAGTACTTC. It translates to CASSPGRQETQYF.